The 3 T cell receptor beta chains presented below share a single source sample, sequenced in a study of T cell repertoires in cytomegalovirus infection. TCRdb reprocessed the reads with MiXCR, giving one entry per CDR3 protein. The data contain some 300,000 distinct CDR3 sequences, about 17% of them seen just once; the ten biggest clones take up approximately 12%. The sample was PBMCs. The origin of the receptors is a human donor in good health (CMV status not recorded). Some clones in this sample may be carry-over from other donors' samples.

This clonotype has a count of ten or more. The CDR3 loop is CASRTGENEKLFF. CDR3 nucleotides: TGTGCCAGCAGGACGGGAGAAAATGAAAAACTGTTTTTT. V gene TRBV12-3 or TRBV12-4 combines with J gene TRBJ1-4; D uncertain. Trimming removed 6 bases at V and 5 bases at J, with 10 bases between. CDR3 length: 13 amino acids.

This clonotype was counted ten times or more. CDR3 sequence reads: CASSLDGGSYGYTF. The CDR3 nucleotides are TGTGCCAGCAGCCTCGACGGAGGAAGCTATGGCTACACCTTC. The chain links TRBV7-2 to TRBJ1-2, with no clear D. Trimming left V 5 bases short and J 4 bases short, with 14 bases between. This CDR3 has 14 amino acids. CDR1 and CDR2 (germline): SGHTA, FQGNSA.

Only a few counts were recorded for this clonotype. The V call is TRBV4-1, the J call TRBJ1-1; D is unresolved. Trimming removed 0 bases from V and 0 bases from J, with 8 bases in between. The CDR3 spans 15 residues. In germline, CDR1 is MGHRA, CDR2 YSYEKL. The CDR3 DNA is TGCGCCAGCAGCCAAGATTGGGGTTTGAACACTGAAGCTTTCTTT. As protein: CASSQDWGLNTEAFF.